This is a list of T cell receptor beta chains from one sample in a study of T cell responses to AZD1222 COVID-19 vaccine. TCRdb keeps only in-frame clones here, not all; method: immunoSEQ multiplex PCR. In the table there are under 150,000 clones, about 89% of which are singletons. Sequencing used peripheral blood, obtained on day 0 of AZD1222 vaccination. These receptors were collected from an adult in good health. The CDR3 runs from the conserved cysteine through the conserved F or W. Each record gives: V gene, CDR3 protein.

>TRBV4-2
CASSQPGTGSSPLHF
>TRBV3-1/TRBV3-2
CASSSSGTYEQYF
>TRBV7-3
CASSGGTSGINEQFF
>TRBV18
CASSPGTVRDTIYF
>TRBV5-1
CASSPNQQGARETQYF
>TRBV7-2
CASSLEGAAANTGELFF
>TRBV7-2
CASSLEPGLGEFF
>TRBV7-9
CASSFRGSGTGELFF
>TRBV30
CAWSVGTAPYEQYF
>TRBV7-9
CASSLIMVASNEKLFF
>TRBV24-1
CATSDTGQEQGIGTDTQYF
>TRBV5-6
CASSLRYSGNTIYF
>TRBV6-6
CASSGSGRTGGLGLYYGYTF
>TRBV25-1
CASSEGQSIYGYTF
>TRBV6-5
CASNSRGGGETQYF
>TRBV5-6
CASSLGSRTGRYEQYF
>TRBV28
CGTFMNTEAFF
>TRBV4-3
CASSQRHTGVRNEKLFF
>TRBV7-8
CASSFGDQPQHF
>TRBV19
CASSISRGSYNEQFF
>TRBV3-1/TRBV3-2
CASSQNVRGTEAFF
>TRBV6-6
CASTLGQEDNSPLHF
>TRBV6-2/TRBV6-3
CASSGTDEEQYF
>TRBV27
CASRPTGNRNQPQHF
>TRBV5-6
CASSFRQGANLPLHF
>TRBV5-1
CASSLGQETSEAFF
>TRBV12-3/TRBV12-4
CASGGWTEAFF
>TRBV28
CASRTQANTEAFF
>TRBV7-2
CASSLGDSAYGYTF
>TRBV19
CASSILAAARNEQFF
>TRBV7-9
CASSLALPVRTGELFF
>TRBV9
CASSVLSSGSTDTQYF
>TRBV5-1
CASSIGQASGNTIYF
>TRBV10-3
CATGRGTNQETQYF